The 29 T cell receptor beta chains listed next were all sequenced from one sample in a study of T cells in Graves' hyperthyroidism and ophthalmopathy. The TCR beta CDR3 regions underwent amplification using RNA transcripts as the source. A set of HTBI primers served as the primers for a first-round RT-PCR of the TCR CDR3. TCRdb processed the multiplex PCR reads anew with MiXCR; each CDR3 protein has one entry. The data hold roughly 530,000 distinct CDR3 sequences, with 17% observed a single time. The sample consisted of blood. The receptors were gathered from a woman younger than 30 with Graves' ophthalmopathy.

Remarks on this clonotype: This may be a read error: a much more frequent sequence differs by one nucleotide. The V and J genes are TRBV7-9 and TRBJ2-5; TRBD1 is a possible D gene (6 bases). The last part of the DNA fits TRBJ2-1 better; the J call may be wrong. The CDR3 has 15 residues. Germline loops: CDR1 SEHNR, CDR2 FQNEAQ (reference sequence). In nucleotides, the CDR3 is TGTGCCAGCAGTGATCAGGGGAAGGCCCAAGAGACCCAGTTCTTC. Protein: CASSDQGKAQETQFF.

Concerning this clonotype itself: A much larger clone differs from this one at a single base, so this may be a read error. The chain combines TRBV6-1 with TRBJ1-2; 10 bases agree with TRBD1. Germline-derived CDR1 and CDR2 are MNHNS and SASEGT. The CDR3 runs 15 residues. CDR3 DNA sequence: TGTGCCACCAGTCCGGGACAGGGGTCGGGCTATGGCTACACCTTC. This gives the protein CATSPGQGSGYGYTF.

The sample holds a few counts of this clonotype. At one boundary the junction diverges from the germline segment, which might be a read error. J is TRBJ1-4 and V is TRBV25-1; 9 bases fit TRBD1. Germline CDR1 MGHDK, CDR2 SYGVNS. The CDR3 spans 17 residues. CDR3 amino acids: CASSSQGQGPTNEKLFF. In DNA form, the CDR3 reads TGTGCCAGCAGTTCCCAGGGACAGGGCCCTACTAATGAAAAGCTGTTTTTT. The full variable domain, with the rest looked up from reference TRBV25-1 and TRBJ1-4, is EADIYQTPRYLVIGTGKKITLECSQTMGHDKMYWYQQDPGMELHLIHYSYGVNSTEKGDLSSESTVSRIRTEHFPLTLESARPSHTSQYLCASSSQGQGPTNEKLFFGSGTQLSVL.

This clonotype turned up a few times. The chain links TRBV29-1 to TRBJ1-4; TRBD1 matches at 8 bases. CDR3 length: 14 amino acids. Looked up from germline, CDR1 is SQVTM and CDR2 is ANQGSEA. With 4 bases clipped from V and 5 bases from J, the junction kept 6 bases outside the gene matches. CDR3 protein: CSVVWDRINEKLFF. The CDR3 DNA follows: TGCAGCGTTGTTTGGGACAGGATAAATGAAAAACTGTTTTTT.

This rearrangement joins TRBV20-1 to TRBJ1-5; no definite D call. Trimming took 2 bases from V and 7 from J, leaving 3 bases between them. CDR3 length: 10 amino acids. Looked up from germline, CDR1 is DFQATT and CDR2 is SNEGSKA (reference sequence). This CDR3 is CSARTQPQHF. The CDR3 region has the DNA TGCAGTGCTAGAACACAGCCCCAGCATTTT.

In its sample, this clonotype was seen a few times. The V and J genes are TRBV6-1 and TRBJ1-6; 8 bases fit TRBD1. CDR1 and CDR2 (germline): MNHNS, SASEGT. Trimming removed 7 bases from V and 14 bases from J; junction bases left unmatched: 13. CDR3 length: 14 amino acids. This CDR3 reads CASTVSPGQVSLHF. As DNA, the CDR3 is TGTGCCAGCACCGTATCACCGGGACAGGTTTCCCTCCACTTT.

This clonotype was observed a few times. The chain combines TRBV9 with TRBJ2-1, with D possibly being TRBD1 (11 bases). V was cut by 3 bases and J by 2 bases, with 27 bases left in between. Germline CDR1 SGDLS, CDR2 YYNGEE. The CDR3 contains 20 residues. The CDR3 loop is CASSGSGGIAGQGAYNEQFF. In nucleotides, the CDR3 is TGTGCCAGCAGCGGTAGCGGGGGGATAGCGGGACAGGGGGCCTACAATGAGCAGTTCTTC.

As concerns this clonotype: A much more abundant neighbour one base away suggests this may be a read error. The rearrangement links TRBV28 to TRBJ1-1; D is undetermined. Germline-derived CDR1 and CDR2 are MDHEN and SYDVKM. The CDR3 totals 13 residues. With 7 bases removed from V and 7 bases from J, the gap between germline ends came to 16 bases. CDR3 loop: CASNPPENLEAFF. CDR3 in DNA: TGTGCCAGCAATCCTCCCGAGAACCTTGAAGCTTTCTTT.

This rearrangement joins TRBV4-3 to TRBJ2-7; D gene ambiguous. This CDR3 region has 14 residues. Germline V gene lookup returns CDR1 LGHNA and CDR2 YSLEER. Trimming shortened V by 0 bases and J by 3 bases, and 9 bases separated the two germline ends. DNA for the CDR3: TGCGCCAGCAGCCAAGAACAGTTGATCTACGAGCAGTACTTC. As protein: CASSQEQLIYEQYF.

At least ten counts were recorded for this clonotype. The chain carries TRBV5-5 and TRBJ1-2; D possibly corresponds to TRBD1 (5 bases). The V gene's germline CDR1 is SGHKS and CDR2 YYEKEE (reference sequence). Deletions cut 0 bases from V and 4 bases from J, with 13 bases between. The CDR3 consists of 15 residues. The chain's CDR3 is CASSLGWQGLYGYTF. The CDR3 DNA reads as TGTGCCAGCAGCTTGGGTTGGCAGGGCCTCTATGGCTACACCTTC.

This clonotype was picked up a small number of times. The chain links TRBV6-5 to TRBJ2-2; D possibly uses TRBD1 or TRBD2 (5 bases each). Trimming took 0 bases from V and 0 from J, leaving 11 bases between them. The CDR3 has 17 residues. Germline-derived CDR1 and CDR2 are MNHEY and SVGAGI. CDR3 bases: TGTGCCAGCAGTTACTCGAAAGGGACGGCGAACACCGGGGAGCTGTTTTTT. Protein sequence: CASSYSKGTANTGELFF.

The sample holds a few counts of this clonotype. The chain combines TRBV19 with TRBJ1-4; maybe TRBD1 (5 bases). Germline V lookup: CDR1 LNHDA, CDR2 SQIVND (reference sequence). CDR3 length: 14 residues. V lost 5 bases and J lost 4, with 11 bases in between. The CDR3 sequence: CASSPWDGNEKLFF. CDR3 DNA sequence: TGTGCCAGTAGTCCTTGGGACGGTAATGAAAAACTGTTTTTT.

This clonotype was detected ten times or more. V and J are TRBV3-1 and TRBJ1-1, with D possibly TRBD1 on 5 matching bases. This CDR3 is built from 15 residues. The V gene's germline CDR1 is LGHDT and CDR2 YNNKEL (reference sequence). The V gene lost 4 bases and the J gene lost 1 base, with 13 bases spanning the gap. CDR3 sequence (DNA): TGTGCCAGCAGCCCATTAGGGACCCCGAACACTGAAGCTTTCTTT. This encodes CASSPLGTPNTEAFF.

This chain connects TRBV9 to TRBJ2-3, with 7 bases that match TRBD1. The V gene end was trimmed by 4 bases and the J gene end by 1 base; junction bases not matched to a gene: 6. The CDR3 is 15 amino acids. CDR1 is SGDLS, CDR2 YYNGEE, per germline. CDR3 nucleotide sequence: TGTGCCAGCAGCCAGACCGGGACAGGCACAGATACGCAGTATTTT. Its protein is CASSQTGTGTDTQYF.

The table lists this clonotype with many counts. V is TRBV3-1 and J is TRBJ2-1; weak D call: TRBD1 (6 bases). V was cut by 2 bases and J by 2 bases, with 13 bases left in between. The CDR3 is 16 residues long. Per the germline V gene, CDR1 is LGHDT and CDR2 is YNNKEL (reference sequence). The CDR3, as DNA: TGTGCCAGCAGCCAATTTTCAGCAGGGGCCTACAATGAGCAGTTCTTC. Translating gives CASSQFSAGAYNEQFF.

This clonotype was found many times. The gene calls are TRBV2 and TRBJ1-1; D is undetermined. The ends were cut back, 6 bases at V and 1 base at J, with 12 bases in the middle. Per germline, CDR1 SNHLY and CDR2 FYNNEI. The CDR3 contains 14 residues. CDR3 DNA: TGTGCCAGCAGGACAACAGTAGAGAACACTGAAGCTTTCTTT. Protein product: CASRTTVENTEAFF.

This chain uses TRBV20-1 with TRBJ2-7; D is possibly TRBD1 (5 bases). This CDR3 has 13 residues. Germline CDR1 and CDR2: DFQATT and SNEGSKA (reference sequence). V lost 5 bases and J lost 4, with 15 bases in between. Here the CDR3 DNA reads TGCAGTGCTCCCGCCCCGACAGTATACGAGCAGTACTTC. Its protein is CSAPAPTVYEQYF.

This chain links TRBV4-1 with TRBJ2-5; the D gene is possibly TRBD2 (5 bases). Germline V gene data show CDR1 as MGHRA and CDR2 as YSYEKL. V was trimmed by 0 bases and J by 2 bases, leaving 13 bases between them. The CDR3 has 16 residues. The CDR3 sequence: CASSQDRGSVQETQYF. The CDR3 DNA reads TGCGCCAGCAGCCAAGACAGAGGGTCAGTACAAGAGACCCAGTACTTC.

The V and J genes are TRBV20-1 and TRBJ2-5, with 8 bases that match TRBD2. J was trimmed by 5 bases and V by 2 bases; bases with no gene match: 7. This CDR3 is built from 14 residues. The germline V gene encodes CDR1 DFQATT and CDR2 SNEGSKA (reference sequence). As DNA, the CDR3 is TGCAGTGCTAGACTAGCGGGTCGGACGGAGACCCAGTACTTC. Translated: CSARLAGRTETQYF.

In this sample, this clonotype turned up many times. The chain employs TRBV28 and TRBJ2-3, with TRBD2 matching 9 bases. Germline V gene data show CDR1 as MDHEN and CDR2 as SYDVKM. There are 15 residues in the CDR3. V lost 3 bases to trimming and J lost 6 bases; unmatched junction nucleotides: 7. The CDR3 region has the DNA TGTGCCAGCAGTTTGGGAGCGGGGGGCGGGGATACGCAGTATTTT. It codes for CASSLGAGGGDTQYF.

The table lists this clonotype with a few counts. The CDR3 DNA follows: TGTGCCAGTAGTACGCGGGGTACGGGTAGTCAGCCCCAGCATTTT. It yields the protein CASSTRGTGSQPQHF. The chain couples TRBV19 to TRBJ1-5, with no clear D. Germline V CDR1 and CDR2: LNHDA, SQIVND (reference sequence). CDR3 length: 15 amino acids. V lost 4 bases and J 6 bases, leaving 16 bases between the germline ends.

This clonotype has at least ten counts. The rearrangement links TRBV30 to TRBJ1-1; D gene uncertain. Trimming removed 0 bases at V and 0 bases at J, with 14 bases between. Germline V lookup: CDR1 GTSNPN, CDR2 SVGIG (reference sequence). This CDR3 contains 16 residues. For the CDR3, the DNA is TGTGCCTGGAGTGTAGACCTCGGGGAATTGAACACTGAAGCTTTCTTT. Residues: CAWSVDLGELNTEAFF.

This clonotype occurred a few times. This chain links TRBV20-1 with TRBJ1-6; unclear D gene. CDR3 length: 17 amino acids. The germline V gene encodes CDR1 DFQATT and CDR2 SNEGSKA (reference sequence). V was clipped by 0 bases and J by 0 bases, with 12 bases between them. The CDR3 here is CSARDLAESSYNSPLHF. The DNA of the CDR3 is TGCAGTGCTAGAGATCTCGCAGAAAGCTCCTATAATTCACCCCTCCACTTT.

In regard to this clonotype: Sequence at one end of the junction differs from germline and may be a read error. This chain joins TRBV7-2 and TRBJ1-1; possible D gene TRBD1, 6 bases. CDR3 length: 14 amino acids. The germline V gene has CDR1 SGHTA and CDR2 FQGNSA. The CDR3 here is CASSEEDRTTVAFF. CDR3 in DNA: TGTGCCAGCAGCGAAGAGGACAGAACCACTGTAGCTTTCTTT.

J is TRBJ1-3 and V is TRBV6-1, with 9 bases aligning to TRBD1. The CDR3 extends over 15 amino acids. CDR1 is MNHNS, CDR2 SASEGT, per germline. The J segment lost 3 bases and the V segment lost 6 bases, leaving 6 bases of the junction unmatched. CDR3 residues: CASRAQGAVGNTIYF. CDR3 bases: TGTGCCAGCAGGGCACAGGGGGCTGTTGGAAACACCATATATTTT.

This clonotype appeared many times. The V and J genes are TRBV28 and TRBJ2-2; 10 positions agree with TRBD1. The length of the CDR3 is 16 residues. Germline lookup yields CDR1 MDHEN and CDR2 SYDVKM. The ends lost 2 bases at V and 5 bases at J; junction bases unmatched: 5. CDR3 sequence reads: CASSLTGTGDTGELFF. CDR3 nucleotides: TGTGCCAGCAGTTTAACTGGGACAGGGGATACCGGGGAGCTGTTTTTT.

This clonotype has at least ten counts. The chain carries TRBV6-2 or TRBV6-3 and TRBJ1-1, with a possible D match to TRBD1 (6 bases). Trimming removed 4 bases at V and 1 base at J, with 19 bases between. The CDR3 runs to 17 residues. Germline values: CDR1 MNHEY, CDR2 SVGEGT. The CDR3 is CASSSALGGHRNTEAFF. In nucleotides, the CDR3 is TGTGCCAGCAGTTCCGCATTGGGGGGACATAGGAACACTGAAGCTTTCTTT.

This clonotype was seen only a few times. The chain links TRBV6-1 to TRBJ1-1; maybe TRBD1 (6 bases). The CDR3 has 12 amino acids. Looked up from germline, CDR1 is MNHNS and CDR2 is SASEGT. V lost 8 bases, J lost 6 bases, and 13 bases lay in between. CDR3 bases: TGTGCCAGCGCCAGGGGAGAAGCTGAAGCTTTCTTT. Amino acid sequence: CASARGEAEAFF.

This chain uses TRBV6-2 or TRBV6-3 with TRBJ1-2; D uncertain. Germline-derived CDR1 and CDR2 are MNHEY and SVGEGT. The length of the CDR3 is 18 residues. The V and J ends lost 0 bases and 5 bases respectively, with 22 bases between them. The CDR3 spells CASSYSGPIKRSPYGYTF. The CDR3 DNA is TGTGCCAGCAGTTACTCGGGTCCTATTAAGCGGAGTCCTTATGGCTACACCTTC.